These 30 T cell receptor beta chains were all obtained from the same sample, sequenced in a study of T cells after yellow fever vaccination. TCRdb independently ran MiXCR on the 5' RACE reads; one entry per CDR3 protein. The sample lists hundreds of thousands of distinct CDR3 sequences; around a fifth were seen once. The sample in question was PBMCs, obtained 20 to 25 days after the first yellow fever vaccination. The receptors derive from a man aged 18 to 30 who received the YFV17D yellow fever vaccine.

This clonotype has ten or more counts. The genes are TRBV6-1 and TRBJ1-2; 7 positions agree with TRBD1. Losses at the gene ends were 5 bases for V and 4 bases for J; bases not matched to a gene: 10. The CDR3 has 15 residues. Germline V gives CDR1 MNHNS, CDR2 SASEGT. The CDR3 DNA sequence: TGTGCCAGCAGTACCCTCGAAGGGGGCCCCTATGGCTACACCTTC. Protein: CASSTLEGGPYGYTF.

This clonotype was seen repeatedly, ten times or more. The CDR3 sequence is CASTGQADQPQHF. As DNA, the CDR3 is TGTGCCAGCACTGGACAGGCTGATCAGCCCCAGCATTTT. The chain couples TRBV2 to TRBJ1-5; 7 nucleotides align to TRBD1. V shed 7 bases and J 5 bases; nucleotides not matched to a gene: 5. CDR1 is SNHLY, CDR2 FYNNEI, per germline. This CDR3 has 13 residues.

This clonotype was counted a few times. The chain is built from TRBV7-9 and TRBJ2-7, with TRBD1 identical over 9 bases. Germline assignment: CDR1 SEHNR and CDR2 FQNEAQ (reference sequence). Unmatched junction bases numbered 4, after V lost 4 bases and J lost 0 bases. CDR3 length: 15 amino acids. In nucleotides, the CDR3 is TGTGCCAGCAGCTGGGACAGGGAGAGCTCCTACGAGCAGTACGTC. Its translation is CASSWDRESSYEQYV.

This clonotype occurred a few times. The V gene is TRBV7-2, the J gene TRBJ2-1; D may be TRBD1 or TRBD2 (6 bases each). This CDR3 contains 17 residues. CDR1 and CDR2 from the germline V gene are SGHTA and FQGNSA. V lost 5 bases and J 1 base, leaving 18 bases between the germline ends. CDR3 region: CASSVRRKGGSYNEQFF. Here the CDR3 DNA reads TGTGCCAGCAGCGTACGGCGCAAAGGGGGGTCCTACAATGAGCAGTTCTTC.

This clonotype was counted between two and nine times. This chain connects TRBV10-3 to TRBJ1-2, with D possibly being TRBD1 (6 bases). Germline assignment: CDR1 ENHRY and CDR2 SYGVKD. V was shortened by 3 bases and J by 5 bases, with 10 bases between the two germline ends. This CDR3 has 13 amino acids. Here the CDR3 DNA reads TGTGCCATCAGTGAAACAGGGACGTATGGCTACACCTTC. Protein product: CAISETGTYGYTF.

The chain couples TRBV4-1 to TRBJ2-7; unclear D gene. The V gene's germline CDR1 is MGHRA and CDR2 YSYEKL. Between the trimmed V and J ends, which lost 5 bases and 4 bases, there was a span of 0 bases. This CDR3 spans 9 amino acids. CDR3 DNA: TGCGCCAGCAGCTACGAGCAGTACTTC. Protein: CASSYEQYF.

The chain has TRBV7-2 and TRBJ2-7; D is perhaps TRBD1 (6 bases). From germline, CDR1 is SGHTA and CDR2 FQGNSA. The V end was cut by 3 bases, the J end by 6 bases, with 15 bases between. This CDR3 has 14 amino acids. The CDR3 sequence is CASSLQQGGVEQYF. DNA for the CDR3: TGTGCCAGCAGCTTGCAACAGGGTGGGGTCGAGCAGTACTTC. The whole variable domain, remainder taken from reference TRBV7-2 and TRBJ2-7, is GAGVSQSPSNKVTEKGKDVELRCDPISGHTALYWYRQSLGQGLEFLIYFQGNSAPDKSGLPSDRFSAERTGGSVSTLTIQRTQQEDSAVYLCASSLQQGGVEQYFGPGTRLTVT.

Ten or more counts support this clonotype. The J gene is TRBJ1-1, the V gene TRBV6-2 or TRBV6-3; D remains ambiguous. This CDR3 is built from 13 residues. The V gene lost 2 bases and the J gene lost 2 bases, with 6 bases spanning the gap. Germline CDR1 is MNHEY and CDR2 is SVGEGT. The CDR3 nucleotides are TGTGCCAGCAGTTACAGAGGAAACACTGAAGCTTTCTTT. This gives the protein CASSYRGNTEAFF.

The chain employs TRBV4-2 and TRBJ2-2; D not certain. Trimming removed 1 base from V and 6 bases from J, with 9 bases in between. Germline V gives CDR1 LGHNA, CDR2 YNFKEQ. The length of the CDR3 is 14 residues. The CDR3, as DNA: TGTGCCAGCAGCCAAGGCCGACCGCCCGGGGAGCTGTTTTTT. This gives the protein CASSQGRPPGELFF.

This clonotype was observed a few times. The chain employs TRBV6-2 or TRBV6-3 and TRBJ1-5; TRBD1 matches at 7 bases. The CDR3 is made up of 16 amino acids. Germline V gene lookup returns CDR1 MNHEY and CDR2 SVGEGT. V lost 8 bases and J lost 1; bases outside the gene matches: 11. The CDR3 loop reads CASGDPGQKSNQPQHF. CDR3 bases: TGTGCCAGCGGGGACCCGGGACAGAAAAGCAATCAGCCCCAGCATTTT.

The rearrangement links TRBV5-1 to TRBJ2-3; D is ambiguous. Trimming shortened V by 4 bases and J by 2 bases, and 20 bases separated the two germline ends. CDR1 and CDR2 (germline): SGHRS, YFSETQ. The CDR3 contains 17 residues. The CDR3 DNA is TGCGCCAGCAGCCCTATTCTTGCGGTAACCTACACAGATACGCAGTATTTT. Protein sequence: CASSPILAVTYTDTQYF.

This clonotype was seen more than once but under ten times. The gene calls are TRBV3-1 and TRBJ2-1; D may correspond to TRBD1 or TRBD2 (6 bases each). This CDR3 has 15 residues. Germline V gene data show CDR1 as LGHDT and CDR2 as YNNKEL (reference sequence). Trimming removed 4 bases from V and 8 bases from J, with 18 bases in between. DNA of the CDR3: TGTGCCAGCAGCCCCGGGGACTTCCCAGGGGATGAGCAGTTCTTC. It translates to CASSPGDFPGDEQFF.

The CDR3 spells CASSRRVVDTGELFF. The CDR3 nucleotides are TGTGCCAGCAGCCGCAGGGTAGTGGACACCGGGGAGCTGTTTTTT. The chain joins TRBV7-9 to TRBJ2-2, with D maybe TRBD1 (5 bases). The CDR3 sequence is 15 residues long. Between the trimmed V and J ends, which lost 5 bases and 3 bases, there was a span of 13 bases. The germline V gene encodes CDR1 SEHNR and CDR2 FQNEAQ (reference sequence).

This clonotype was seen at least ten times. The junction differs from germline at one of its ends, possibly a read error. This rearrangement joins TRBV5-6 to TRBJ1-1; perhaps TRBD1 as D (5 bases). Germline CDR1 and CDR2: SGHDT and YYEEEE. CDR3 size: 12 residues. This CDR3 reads CASNLGPASAFF. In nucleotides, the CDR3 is TGTGCCAGCAACTTGGGACCCGCCTCCGCTTTCTTT.

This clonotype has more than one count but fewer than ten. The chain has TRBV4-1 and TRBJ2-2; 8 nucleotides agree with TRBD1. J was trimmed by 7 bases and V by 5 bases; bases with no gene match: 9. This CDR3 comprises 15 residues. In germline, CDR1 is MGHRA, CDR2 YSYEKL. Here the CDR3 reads CASSSRTGRSGELFF. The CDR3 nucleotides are TGCGCCAGCAGCTCCCGGACAGGGAGGAGCGGGGAGCTGTTTTTT.

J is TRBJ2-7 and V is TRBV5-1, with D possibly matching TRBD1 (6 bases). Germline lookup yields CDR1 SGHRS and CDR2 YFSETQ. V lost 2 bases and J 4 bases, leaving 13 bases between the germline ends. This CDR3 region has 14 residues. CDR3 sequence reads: CASSFGGLVYEQYF. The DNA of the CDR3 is TGCGCCAGCAGCTTTGGGGGCCTTGTATACGAGCAGTACTTC.

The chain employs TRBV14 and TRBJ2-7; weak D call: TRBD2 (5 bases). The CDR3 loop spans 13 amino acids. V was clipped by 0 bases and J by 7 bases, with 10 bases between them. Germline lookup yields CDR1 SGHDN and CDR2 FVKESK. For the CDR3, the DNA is TGTGCCAGCAGCCAAGAGTCAGAGCGGGAGCAGTACTTC. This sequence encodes CASSQESEREQYF.

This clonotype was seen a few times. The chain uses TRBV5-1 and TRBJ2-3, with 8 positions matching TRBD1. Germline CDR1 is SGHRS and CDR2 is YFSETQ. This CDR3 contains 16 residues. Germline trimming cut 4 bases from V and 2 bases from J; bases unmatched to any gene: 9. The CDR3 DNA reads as TGCGCCAGCAGCCCCTCCGGGACAGGTCACACAGATACGCAGTATTTT. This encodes CASSPSGTGHTDTQYF.

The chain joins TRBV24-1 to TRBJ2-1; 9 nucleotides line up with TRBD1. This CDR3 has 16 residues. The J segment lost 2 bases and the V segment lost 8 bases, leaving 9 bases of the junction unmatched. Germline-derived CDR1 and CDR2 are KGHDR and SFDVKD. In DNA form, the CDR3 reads TGTGCCACCAACGGAGGCACAGGGGGCCCCTACAATGAGCAGTTCTTC. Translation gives CATNGGTGGPYNEQFF.

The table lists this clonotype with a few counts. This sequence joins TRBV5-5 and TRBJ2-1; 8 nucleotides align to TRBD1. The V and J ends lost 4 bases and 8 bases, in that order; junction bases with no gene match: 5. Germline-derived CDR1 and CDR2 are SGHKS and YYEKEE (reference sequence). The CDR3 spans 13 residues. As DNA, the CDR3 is TGTGCCAGCAGCAAAAGGACAGGGTATGAGCAGTTCTTC. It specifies CASSKRTGYEQFF. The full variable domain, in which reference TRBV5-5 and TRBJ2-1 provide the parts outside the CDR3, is DAGVTQSPTHLIKTRGQQVTLRCSPISGHKSVSWYQQVLGQGPQFIFQYYEKEERGRGNFPDRFSARQFPNYSSELNVNALLLGDSALYLCASSKRTGYEQFFGPGTRLTVL.

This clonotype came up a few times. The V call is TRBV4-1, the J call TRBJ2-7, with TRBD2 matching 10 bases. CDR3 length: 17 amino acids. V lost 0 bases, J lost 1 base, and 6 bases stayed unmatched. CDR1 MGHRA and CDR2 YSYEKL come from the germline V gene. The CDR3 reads CASSQESGGALSYEQYF. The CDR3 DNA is TGCGCCAGCAGCCAAGAAAGCGGGGGGGCCCTGTCCTACGAGCAGTACTTC.

The CDR3 bases are TGTGCCAGCAGCTTAGCTTCGAATACGCAGTATTTT. Protein product: CASSLASNTQYF. The V gene is TRBV7-2, the J gene TRBJ2-3; D unclear. The CDR3 has 12 amino acids. Trimming stripped 0 bases from V and 7 bases from J, with 5 bases between. Per germline, CDR1 SGHTA and CDR2 FQGNSA.

CDR3 nucleotides: TGTGCCAGCACTTCGGGATCCTCCTACGAGCAGTACTTC. Protein product: CASTSGSSYEQYF. V usage is TRBV12-3 or TRBV12-4 and J usage is TRBJ2-7, with D perhaps matching TRBD2 (5 bases). V was cut by 7 bases and J by 0 bases, with 10 bases left in between. The CDR3 has 13 amino acids.

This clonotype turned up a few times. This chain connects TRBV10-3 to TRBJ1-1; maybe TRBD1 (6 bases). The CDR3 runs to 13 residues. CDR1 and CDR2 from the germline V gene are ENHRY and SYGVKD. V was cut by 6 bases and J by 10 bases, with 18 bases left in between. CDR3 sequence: CAISEGHPLRAFF. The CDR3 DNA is TGTGCCATCAGCGAGGGACACCCACTTCGAGCTTTCTTT.

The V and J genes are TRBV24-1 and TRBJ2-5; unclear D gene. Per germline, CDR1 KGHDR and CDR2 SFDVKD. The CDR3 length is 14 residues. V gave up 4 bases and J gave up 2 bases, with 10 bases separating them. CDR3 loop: CATSDSTRQETQYF. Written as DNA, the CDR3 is TGTGCCACCAGTGACTCCACCAGACAAGAGACCCAGTACTTC.

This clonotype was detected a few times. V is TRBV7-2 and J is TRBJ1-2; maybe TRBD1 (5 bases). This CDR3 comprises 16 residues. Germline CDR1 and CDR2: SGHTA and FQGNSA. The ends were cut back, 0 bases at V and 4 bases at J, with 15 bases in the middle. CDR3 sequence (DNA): TGTGCCAGCAGCTTAGCGATATGGGATGGGGCCTATGGCTACACCTTC. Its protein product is CASSLAIWDGAYGYTF.

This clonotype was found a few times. CDR3 sequence: CAISRQNTGELFF. CDR3 in DNA: TGTGCCATCAGTCGACAGAACACCGGGGAGCTGTTTTTT. This chain connects TRBV10-3 to TRBJ2-2, with D unresolved. The germline V gene has CDR1 ENHRY and CDR2 SYGVKD. CDR3 size: 13 residues. V lost 5 bases, J lost 1 base, and 5 bases lay in between.

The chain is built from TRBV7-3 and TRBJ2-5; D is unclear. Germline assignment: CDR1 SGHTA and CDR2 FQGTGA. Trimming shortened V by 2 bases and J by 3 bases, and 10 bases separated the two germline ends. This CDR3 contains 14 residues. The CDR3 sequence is CASSLLGQKETQYF. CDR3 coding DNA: TGTGCCAGCAGCTTATTAGGGCAGAAAGAGACCCAGTACTTC.

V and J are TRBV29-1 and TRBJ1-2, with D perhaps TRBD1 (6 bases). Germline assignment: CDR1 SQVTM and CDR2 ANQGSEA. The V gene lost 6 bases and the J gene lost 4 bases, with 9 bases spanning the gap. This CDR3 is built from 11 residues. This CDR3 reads CSVGQIYGYTF. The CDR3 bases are TGCAGCGTCGGACAGATCTATGGCTACACCTTC. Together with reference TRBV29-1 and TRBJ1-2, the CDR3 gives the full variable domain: SAVISQKPSRDICQRGTSLTIQCQVDSQVTMMFWYRQQPGQSLTLIATANQGSEATYESGFVIDKFPISRPNLTFSTLTVSNMSPEDSSIYLCSVGQIYGYTFGSGTRLTVV.

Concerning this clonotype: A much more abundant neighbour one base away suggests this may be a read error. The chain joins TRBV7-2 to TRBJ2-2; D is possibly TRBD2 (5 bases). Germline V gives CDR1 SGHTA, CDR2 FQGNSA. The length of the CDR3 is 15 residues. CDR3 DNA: TGTGCCAGCAGCCCTCCAGGAGCGAACACCGGGGAGCTGATTTTT. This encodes CASSPPGANTGELIF. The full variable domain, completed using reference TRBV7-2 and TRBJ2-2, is GAGVSQSPSNKVTEKGKDVELRCDPISGHTALYWYRQSLGQGLEFLIYFQGNSAPDKSGLPSDRFSAERTGGSVSTLTIQRTQQEDSAVYLCASSPPGANTGELIFGEGSRLTVL.